The next 8 T cell receptor beta chains were all read from a single sample in a study of blood T cell repertoires in COVID-19. Libraries were prepared by immunoSEQ multiplex PCR; TCRdb keeps only in-frame clonotypes and omits some of them. Among about 430,000 clones listed, around 90% were seen once. The sequencing sample was made of peripheral blood. The source of these receptors is a man aged 18 to 29 with COVID-19, enrolled during active disease.

This clone was detected only once. This rearrangement joins TRBV5-6 to TRBJ2-3, with D perhaps matching TRBD1 (6 bases). This CDR3 comprises 13 residues. The V gene lost 0 bases and the J gene lost 7 bases, with 9 bases spanning the gap. Germline V gene sequence: CDR1 SGHDT, CDR2 YYEEEE. CDR3 in amino acids: CASSLGRGHTQYF. The CDR3, as DNA: TGTGCCAGCAGCTTGGGCAGGGGCCATACGCAGTATTTT.

This chain uses TRBV13 with TRBJ2-2, with 15 nucleotides matching TRBD2. V was clipped by 7 bases and J by 2 bases; unmatched bases: 5. This CDR3 is 17 amino acids long. Germline V gene lookup returns CDR1 PRHDT and CDR2 FYEKMQ (reference sequence). CDR3 in amino acids: CASNRGLAGGNTGELFF. The DNA of the CDR3 is TGTGCCAGCAACAGGGGACTAGCGGGGGGCAACACCGGGGAGCTGTTTTTT.

Here the CDR3 reads CASSQVRGGQGGYTF. As DNA, the CDR3 is TGCGCCAGCAGCCAAGTTCGGGGGGGGCAAGGAGGCTACACCTTC. The chain carries TRBV4-1 and TRBJ1-2; maybe TRBD1 (6 bases). This CDR3 spans 15 amino acids. V gave up 1 base and J gave up 8 bases, with 17 bases separating them. Germline CDR1 MGHRA, CDR2 YSYEKL.

In its sample, this clone was seen once. The chain employs TRBV15 and TRBJ2-6, with a tentative D call TRBD2 (5 bases). V lost 3 bases and J lost 0, with 9 bases in between. The V gene's germline CDR1 is LNHNV and CDR2 YYDKDF (reference sequence). CDR3 size: 16 residues. The CDR3 loop reads CATSSRTFSGANVLTF. The DNA for the CDR3 is TGTGCCACCAGCAGTCGGACTTTCTCTGGGGCCAACGTCCTGACTTTC.

The CDR3 spells CASSPTSEYNEQFF. The CDR3 nucleotides are TGTGCCAGCAGTCCGACTAGCGAGTACAATGAGCAGTTCTTC. V is TRBV6-5 and J is TRBJ2-1; 8 positions agree with TRBD2. The CDR3 has 14 residues. From germline, CDR1 is MNHEY and CDR2 SVGAGI. Unmatched junction bases numbered 4, after V lost 5 bases and J lost 4 bases.

This chain links TRBV5-4 with TRBJ2-1; no reliable D call. The CDR3 length is 13 residues. The V end lost 4 bases, the J end lost 5 bases, and 10 bases lay between the germline ends. Germline V gives CDR1 SGHNT, CDR2 YYREEE (reference sequence). The CDR3 bases are TGTGCCAGCAGCAAATTAGCTAACAATGAGCAGTTCTTC. Encoded protein: CASSKLANNEQFF.

This clone is a singleton in its sample. This rearrangement joins TRBV11-2 to TRBJ2-1; 7 bases fit TRBD2. This CDR3 has 16 amino acids. V lost 1 base, J lost 0 bases, and 3 bases stayed unmatched. The V gene's germline CDR1 is SGHAT and CDR2 FQNNGV. CDR3 DNA: TGTGCCAGCAGCTTAGGCGGGAGAGGCTCCTACAATGAGCAGTTCTTC. Encoded protein: CASSLGGRGSYNEQFF.

The rearrangement joins TRBV6-5 to TRBJ2-3, with TRBD2 matching over 9 bases. CDR3 length: 16 residues. V lost 0 bases and J lost 3; bases outside the gene matches: 4. Germline V gene data show CDR1 as MNHEY and CDR2 as SVGAGI. CDR3 sequence reads: CASSYSSGRTTDTQYF. The CDR3 DNA is TGTGCCAGCAGTTACTCTAGCGGGAGAACAACAGATACGCAGTATTTT.